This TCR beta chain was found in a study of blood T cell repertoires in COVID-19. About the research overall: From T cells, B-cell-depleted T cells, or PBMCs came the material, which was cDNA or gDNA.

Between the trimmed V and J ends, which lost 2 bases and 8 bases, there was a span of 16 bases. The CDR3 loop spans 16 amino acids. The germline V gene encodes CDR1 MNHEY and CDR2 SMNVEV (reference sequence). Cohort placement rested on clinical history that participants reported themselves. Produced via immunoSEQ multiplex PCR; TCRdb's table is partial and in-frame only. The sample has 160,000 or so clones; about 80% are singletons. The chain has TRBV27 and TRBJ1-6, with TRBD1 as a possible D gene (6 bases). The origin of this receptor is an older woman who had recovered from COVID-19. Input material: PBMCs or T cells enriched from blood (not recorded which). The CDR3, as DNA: TGTGCCAGCAGTTTAAACCCCACAGGGAGGGATTCACCCCTCCACTTT. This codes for CASSLNPTGRDSPLHF.